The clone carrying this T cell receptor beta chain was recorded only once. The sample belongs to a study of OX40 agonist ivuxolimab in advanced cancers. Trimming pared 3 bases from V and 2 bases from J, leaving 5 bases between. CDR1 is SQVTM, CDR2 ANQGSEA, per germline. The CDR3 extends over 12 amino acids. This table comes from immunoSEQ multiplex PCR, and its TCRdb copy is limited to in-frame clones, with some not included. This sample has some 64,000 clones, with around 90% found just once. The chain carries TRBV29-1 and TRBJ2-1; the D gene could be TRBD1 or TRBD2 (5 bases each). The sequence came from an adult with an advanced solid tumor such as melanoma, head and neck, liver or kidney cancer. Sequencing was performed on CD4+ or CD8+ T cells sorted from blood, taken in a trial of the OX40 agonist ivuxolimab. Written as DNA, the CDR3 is TGCAGCGTTGAGGGGGCCTACAATGAGCAGTTCTTC. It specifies CSVEGAYNEQFF.